The 30 T cell receptor beta chains presented below share a single source sample, sequenced in a study of siplizumab effects on memory and regulatory T cells. The repertoire was sequenced with immunoSEQ multiplex PCR; TCRdb's copy has only in-frame clones and lacks some. The sample contains some 120,000 clones, 93% of which appear only once. The source material was non-Treg CD4+ T cells sorted from blood. These receptors came from a human donor in good health.

V and J are TRBV4-1 and TRBJ1-1, with unresolved D. CDR3 length equals 13 residues. V was shortened by 0 bases and J by 7 bases, with 9 bases between the two germline ends. Germline CDR1 MGHRA, CDR2 YSYEKL. CDR3 sequence (DNA): TGCGCCAGCAGCCAAGATTGGGCACGTGAAGCTTTCTTT. It encodes CASSQDWAREAFF.

This chain connects TRBV6-5 to TRBJ2-7, with D perhaps matching TRBD2 (7 bases). This CDR3 has 14 amino acids. V shed 4 bases and J shed 2 bases, with 12 bases lying between them. Germline values: CDR1 MNHEY, CDR2 SVGAGI. CDR3 sequence: CASSLGGAPYEQYF. The CDR3 DNA sequence: TGTGCCAGCAGTTTGGGGGGGGCTCCCTACGAGCAGTACTTC.

The chain combines TRBV9 with TRBJ2-3, with D unclear. This CDR3 contains 16 residues. The V end was cut by 0 bases, the J end by 2 bases, with 13 bases between. Germline CDR1 reads SGDLS; CDR2 reads YYNGEE. DNA of the CDR3: TGTGCCAGCAGCGTAGACGTTTCTCGCCTCACAGATACGCAGTATTTT. Its translation is CASSVDVSRLTDTQYF.

The J gene is TRBJ2-5, the V gene TRBV7-9; 10 bases match TRBD2. The CDR3 covers 16 residues. CDR1 and CDR2 from the germline V gene are SEHNR and FQNEAQ (reference sequence). V lost 4 bases and J lost 3; bases outside the gene matches: 8. The CDR3 DNA sequence: TGTGCCAGCAGCTCCGGGACTAGCGCCGTAAAAGAGACCCAGTACTTC. Protein: CASSSGTSAVKETQYF.

The rearrangement uses TRBV28 and TRBJ1-2; D is ambiguous. The V end was cut by 8 bases, the J end by 4 bases, with 8 bases between. Germline-derived CDR1 and CDR2 are MDHEN and SYDVKM. The CDR3 is 11 amino acids. DNA of the CDR3: TGTGCCAGCGGGCAGCTCTATGGCTACACCTTC. Translating gives CASGQLYGYTF.

This chain links TRBV10-2 with TRBJ1-4, with D tentatively TRBD1 (5 bases). The CDR3 runs 14 residues. CDR1 is WSHSY and CDR2 is SAAADI in the germline V gene. V lost 6 bases to trimming and J lost 0 bases, with 8 bases between them. CDR3 DNA sequence: TGCGCCAGCAGGGGACCAACAACTAATGAAAAACTGTTTTTT. Translation gives CASRGPTTNEKLFF.

The chain joins TRBV5-6 to TRBJ1-4, with D perhaps TRBD1 (6 bases). Germline CDR1 is SGHDT and CDR2 is YYEEEE. V was shortened by 3 bases and J by 3 bases, with 6 bases between the two germline ends. This CDR3 is 13 amino acids long. This CDR3 is CASSWTANEKLFF. Written as DNA, the CDR3 is TGTGCCAGCAGCTGGACAGCTAATGAAAAACTGTTTTTT. Looking up the rest from reference TRBV5-6 and TRBJ1-4 gives the full variable domain: DAGVTQSPTHLIKTRGQQVTLRCSPKSGHDTVSWYQQALGQGPQFIFQYYEEEERQRGNFPDRFSGHQFPNYSSELNVNALLLGDSALYLCASSWTANEKLFFGSGTQLSVL.

The sample holds one count of this clone. The chain couples TRBV6-1 to TRBJ1-1; weak D call: TRBD1 (6 bases). Germline values: CDR1 MNHNS, CDR2 SASEGT. The germline V and J ends were trimmed by 7 bases and 0 bases, with 12 bases remaining between them. CDR3 size: 14 residues. The CDR3 region has the DNA TGTGCCAGCACTCACAGGGCGGTGAACACTGAAGCTTTCTTT. Protein product: CASTHRAVNTEAFF.

CDR3 amino acids: CASGNPGLANEQYF. DNA of the CDR3: TGTGCCAGCGGGAACCCCGGACTAGCAAACGAGCAGTACTTC. J is TRBJ2-7 and V is TRBV6-5; 8 nucleotides agree with TRBD2. Germline-derived CDR1 and CDR2 are MNHEY and SVGAGI. The J segment lost 5 bases and the V segment lost 8 bases, leaving 11 bases of the junction unmatched. CDR3 size: 14 residues.

This rearrangement joins TRBV28 to TRBJ1-5, with TRBD1 identical over 8 bases. Looked up from germline, CDR1 is MDHEN and CDR2 is SYDVKM. The CDR3 consists of 15 residues. The junction had 3 bases not matched to a gene; V was cut back by 1 base and J by 4 bases. The CDR3 is CASSLLDRDNQPQHF. As DNA, the CDR3 is TGTGCCAGCAGTTTATTGGACAGGGATAATCAGCCCCAGCATTTT.

V usage is TRBV18 and J usage is TRBJ2-5; perhaps TRBD1 as D (5 bases). CDR3 size: 14 residues. Germline values: CDR1 KGHSH, CDR2 LQKENI. V gave up 4 bases and J gave up 5 bases, with 14 bases separating them. This CDR3 reads CASSREGAGETQYF. The CDR3 coding sequence is TGTGCCAGCTCACGTGAAGGGGCAGGGGAGACCCAGTACTTC.

Turning to this clone: At one end, the junction sequence differs from germline, possibly due to a read error. The CDR3 region has the DNA TGTGCCATCAGTGACGGTTTGGGGAGAAATAGCAATCAGCCCCAGCATTTT. Translated: CAISDGLGRNSNQPQHF. The chain has TRBV6-1 and TRBJ1-5; D unclear. The CDR3 totals 17 residues. CDR1 is MNHNS, CDR2 SASEGT, per germline.

This clone was picked up a small number of times. V is TRBV5-1 and J is TRBJ2-1, with 7 bases fitting TRBD1. J gave up 7 bases and V 0 bases, and 7 bases lay outside the gene matches. Germline V gene data show CDR1 as SGHRS and CDR2 as YFSETQ. The CDR3 runs 15 residues. CDR3: CASSLEPGQTNEQFF. The CDR3 nucleotides are TGCGCCAGCAGCTTGGAGCCGGGACAGACTAATGAGCAGTTCTTC.

CDR3 nucleotide sequence: TGTGCCAGCAGTGGGGGGGACAGCAAAGCTTTCTTT. It encodes CASSGGDSKAFF. This chain links TRBV2 with TRBJ1-1, with 7 bases that match TRBD1. Trimming took 4 bases from V and 9 from J; bases not matched to a gene: 5. Germline loops: CDR1 SNHLY, CDR2 FYNNEI. The CDR3 covers 12 residues.

J is TRBJ1-2 and V is TRBV18, with TRBD1 identical over 7 bases. Germline V gene lookup returns CDR1 KGHSH and CDR2 LQKENI. After removal of 4 bases from V and 6 bases from J, the junction contained 11 bases not matched to a gene. This CDR3 region has 15 residues. The CDR3, as DNA: TGTGCCAGCTCACTTGGACAGGTGAGCGCCGATGGCTACACCTTC. Protein product: CASSLGQVSADGYTF. The variable domain in full, completed from reference TRBV18 and TRBJ1-2, reads NAGVMQNPRHLVRRRGQEARLRCSPMKGHSHVYWYRQLPEEGLKFMVYLQKENIIDESGMPKERFSAEFPKEGPSILRIQQVVRGDSAAYFCASSLGQVSADGYTFGSGTRLTVV.

The chain combines TRBV18 with TRBJ1-3; no reliable D call. Germline CDR1 is KGHSH and CDR2 is LQKENI. The V end was cut by 6 bases, the J end by 4 bases, with 16 bases between. This CDR3 is 15 amino acids long. CDR3 protein: CASSHADSGGNTIYF. In DNA, the CDR3 is TGTGCCAGCTCCCATGCGGACTCGGGAGGAAACACCATATATTTT.

The chain carries TRBV7-9 and TRBJ1-2; D is undetermined. From germline, CDR1 is SEHNR and CDR2 FQNEAQ (reference sequence). V was trimmed by 5 bases and J by 7 bases, leaving 11 bases between them. This CDR3 spans 12 amino acids. DNA of the CDR3: TGTGCCAGCAGCCTCGGGCCAGGTGGCTACACCTTC. Protein sequence: CASSLGPGGYTF.

This chain connects TRBV7-2 to TRBJ2-7, with a tentative D call TRBD2 (5 bases). The CDR3 length is 16 residues. Trimming left V 0 bases short and J 0 bases short, with 12 bases between. Germline V gives CDR1 SGHTA, CDR2 FQGNSA. CDR3 nucleotides: TGTGCCAGCAGCTTAGCCCCCAGCGGTGGCTCCTACGAGCAGTACTTC. It specifies CASSLAPSGGSYEQYF.

The rearrangement joins TRBV21-1 to TRBJ2-2. TRBV21-1 is a documented pseudogene. The CDR3 consists of 9 residues. The CDR3 spells CASPDQLFF. The CDR3 bases are TGTGCCTCTCCGGACCAGCTGTTTTTT.

This clone appeared once. This chain joins TRBV4-1 and TRBJ1-4; tentatively, D is TRBD1 (6 bases). The V gene lost 4 bases and the J gene lost 8 bases, with 11 bases spanning the gap. CDR3 size: 13 residues. Germline CDR1 reads MGHRA; CDR2 reads YSYEKL. The CDR3 DNA sequence: TGCGCCAGCAGCCGGACAGTAGAGGAAAAACTGTTTTTT. Translated, it gives CASSRTVEEKLFF.

The chain uses TRBV5-5 and TRBJ1-2, with D possibly being TRBD1 (6 bases). V was cut by 6 bases and J by 3 bases, with 15 bases left in between. Germline CDR1 is SGHKS and CDR2 is YYEKEE (reference sequence). This CDR3 region has 14 residues. The CDR3 sequence is CASTRGGTDYGYTF. CDR3 DNA: TGTGCCAGCACCCGTGGGGGCACGGACTATGGCTACACCTTC.

This chain links TRBV7-2 with TRBJ2-3; a weak D match, TRBD2 (6 bases). CDR1 is SGHTA and CDR2 is FQGNSA in the germline V gene. The V end lost 1 base, the J end lost 0 bases, and 14 bases lay between the germline ends. The CDR3 totals 17 residues. This CDR3 reads CASSLESAGTSTDTQYF. The CDR3 bases are TGTGCCAGCAGCTTAGAGAGTGCGGGGACTAGCACAGATACGCAGTATTTT.

The rearrangement joins TRBV27 to TRBJ2-3, with 7 bases lining up with TRBD1. The V and J ends lost 5 bases and 2 bases, in that order; junction bases with no gene match: 16. Germline lookup yields CDR1 MNHEY and CDR2 SMNVEV (reference sequence). The CDR3 sequence is 18 residues long. CDR3 nucleotide sequence: TGTGCCAGCAGTGCGACCTTGGACAGGACCACCTCCACAGATACGCAGTATTTT. It translates to CASSATLDRTTSTDTQYF.

This clone appeared a single time. CDR3 residues: CASSLRGEQYF. CDR3 sequence (DNA): TGTGCCAGCAGCCTCAGGGGCGAGCAGTACTTC. The chain uses TRBV28 and TRBJ2-7; tentative D call: TRBD1 (6 bases). Germline CDR1 MDHEN, CDR2 SYDVKM. This CDR3 contains 11 residues. The V end lost 6 bases, the J end lost 6 bases, and 9 bases lay between the germline ends.

The CDR3 DNA reads TGCAGCGTTGATTCCGGGGGCGGTGAAAAACTGTTTTTT. This codes for CSVDSGGGEKLFF. The rearrangement joins TRBV29-1 to TRBJ1-4; TRBD1 is a possible D gene (6 bases). The germline V gene has CDR1 SQVTM and CDR2 ANQGSEA. V lost 3 bases, J lost 7 bases, and 12 bases lay in between. This CDR3 is 13 amino acids long.

V is TRBV30 and J is TRBJ2-3, with TRBD2 identical over 8 bases. The J segment lost 1 base and the V segment lost 2 bases, leaving 5 bases of the junction unmatched. This CDR3 is 15 amino acids long. Germline V lookup: CDR1 GTSNPN, CDR2 SVGIG (reference sequence). This chain's CDR3 is CAWSIGLAGTDTQYF. The CDR3 DNA follows: TGTGCCTGGAGTATAGGACTAGCTGGCACAGATACGCAGTATTTT.

The chain couples TRBV2 to TRBJ1-4; 9 nucleotides agree with TRBD1. This CDR3 comprises 15 residues. J gave up 7 bases and V 9 bases, and 12 bases lay outside the gene matches. CDR1 is SNHLY, CDR2 FYNNEI, per germline. In DNA form, the CDR3 reads TGTGCCAGTCGGACAGGGGCGGACTCGGGTGAAAAACTGTTTTTT. As protein: CASRTGADSGEKLFF.

The chain recombines TRBV5-6 with TRBJ2-3; TRBD1 aligns across 7 bases. The CDR3 spans 15 residues. Germline CDR1 SGHDT, CDR2 YYEEEE. V shed 4 bases, J shed 2 bases, and the junction held 7 bases outside the gene matches. The CDR3 DNA sequence: TGTGCCAGCAGCAAACCGACAGGGCCCACAGATACGCAGTATTTT. Translating it yields CASSKPTGPTDTQYF.

This rearrangement joins TRBV28 to TRBJ2-5; D is tentatively TRBD1 or TRBD2 (5 bases each). Germline assignment: CDR1 MDHEN and CDR2 SYDVKM. CDR3 size: 16 residues. Trimming took off 2 bases at V and 5 bases at J, with 18 bases between the two ends. This chain's CDR3 is CASSLRGRGDRETQYF. Written as DNA, the CDR3 is TGTGCCAGCAGTTTACGCGGCCGAGGGGACCGGGAGACCCAGTACTTC. Together with reference TRBV28 and TRBJ2-5, the CDR3 gives the full variable domain: DVKVTQSSRYLVKRTGEKVFLECVQDMDHENMFWYRQDPGLGLRLIYFSYDVKMKEKGDIPEGYSVSREKKERFSLILESASTNQTSMYLCASSLRGRGDRETQYFGPGTRLLVL.

The rearrangement uses TRBV7-3 and TRBJ2-2; 9 bases fit TRBD1. Trimming took 5 bases from V and 4 from J; bases not matched to a gene: 5. Germline CDR1 is SGHTA and CDR2 is FQGTGA. The CDR3 extends over 15 amino acids. CDR3 protein: CASSQGQGATGELFF. The CDR3 coding sequence is TGTGCCAGCAGCCAGGGACAGGGTGCCACCGGGGAGCTGTTTTTT.